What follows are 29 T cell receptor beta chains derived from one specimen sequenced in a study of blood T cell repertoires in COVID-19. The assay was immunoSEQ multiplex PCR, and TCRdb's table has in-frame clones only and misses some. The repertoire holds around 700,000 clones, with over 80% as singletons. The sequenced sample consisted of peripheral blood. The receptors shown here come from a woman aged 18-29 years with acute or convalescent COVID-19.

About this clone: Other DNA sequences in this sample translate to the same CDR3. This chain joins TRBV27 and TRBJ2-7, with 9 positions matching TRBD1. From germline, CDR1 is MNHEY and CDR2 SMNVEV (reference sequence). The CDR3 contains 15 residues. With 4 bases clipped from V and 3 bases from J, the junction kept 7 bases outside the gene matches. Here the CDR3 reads CASSSPGTGSYEQYF. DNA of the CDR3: TGTGCCAGCAGTTCCCCCGGGACAGGGAGCTACGAGCAGTACTTC.

The CDR3, as DNA: TGTGCCAGCAGTGCGAGCCGGGACAGGGGGCATCGGACCCAGTACTTC. This translates into CASSASRDRGHRTQYF. V is TRBV6-1 and J is TRBJ2-5, with 12 bases aligning to TRBD1. With V trimmed by 4 bases and J by 7 bases, 10 bases remained unmatched. Germline-derived CDR1 and CDR2 are MNHNS and SASEGT. This CDR3 has 16 amino acids.

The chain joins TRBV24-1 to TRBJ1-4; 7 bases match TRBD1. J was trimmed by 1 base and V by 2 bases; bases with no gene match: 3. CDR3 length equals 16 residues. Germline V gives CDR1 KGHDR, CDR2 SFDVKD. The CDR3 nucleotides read TGTGCCACCAGTGATTCGCGGGACAGAACTAATGAAAAACTGTTTTTT. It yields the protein CATSDSRDRTNEKLFF.

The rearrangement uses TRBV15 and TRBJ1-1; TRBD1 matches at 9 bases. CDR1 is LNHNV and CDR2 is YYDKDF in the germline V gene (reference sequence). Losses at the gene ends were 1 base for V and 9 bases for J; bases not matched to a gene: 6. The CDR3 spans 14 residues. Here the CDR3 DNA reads TGTGCCACCAGCAGAGTAGTGGGGACAGGGAAAGCTTTCTTT. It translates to CATSRVVGTGKAFF.

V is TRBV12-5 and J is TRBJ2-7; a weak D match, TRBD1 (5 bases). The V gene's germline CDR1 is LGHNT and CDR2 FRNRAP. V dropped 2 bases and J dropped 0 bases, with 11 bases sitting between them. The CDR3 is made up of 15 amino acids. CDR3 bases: TGTGCTAGTGGTTTGTACTTAGGGGCCTCCTACGAGCAGTACTTC. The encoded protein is CASGLYLGASYEQYF.

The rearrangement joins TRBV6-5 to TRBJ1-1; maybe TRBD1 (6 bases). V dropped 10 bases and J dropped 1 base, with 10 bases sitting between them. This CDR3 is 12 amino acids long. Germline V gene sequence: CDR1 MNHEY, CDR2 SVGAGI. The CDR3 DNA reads TGTGCCATCCGGACAGCGAACACTGAAGCTTTCTTT. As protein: CAIRTANTEAFF.

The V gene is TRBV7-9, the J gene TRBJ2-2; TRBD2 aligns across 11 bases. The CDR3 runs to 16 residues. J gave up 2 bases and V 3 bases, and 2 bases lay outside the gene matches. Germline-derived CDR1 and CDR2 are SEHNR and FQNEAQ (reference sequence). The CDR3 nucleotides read TGTGCCAGCAGCTTGACTAGCGGGGTTAACACCGGGGAGCTGTTTTTT. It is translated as CASSLTSGVNTGELFF.

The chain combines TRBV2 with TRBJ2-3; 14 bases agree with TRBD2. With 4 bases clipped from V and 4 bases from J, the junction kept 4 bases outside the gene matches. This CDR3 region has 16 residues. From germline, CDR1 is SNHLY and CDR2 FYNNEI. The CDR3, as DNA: TGTGCCAGCAGTGGCTGGACTAGCGGGGGGTCAGATACGCAGTATTTT. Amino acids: CASSGWTSGGSDTQYF. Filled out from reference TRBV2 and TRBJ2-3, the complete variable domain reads EPEVTQTPSHQVTQMGQEVILRCVPISNHLYFYWYRQILGQKVEFLVSFYNNEISEKSEIFDDQFSVERPDGSNFTLKIRSTKLEDSAMYFCASSGWTSGGSDTQYFGPGTRLTVL.

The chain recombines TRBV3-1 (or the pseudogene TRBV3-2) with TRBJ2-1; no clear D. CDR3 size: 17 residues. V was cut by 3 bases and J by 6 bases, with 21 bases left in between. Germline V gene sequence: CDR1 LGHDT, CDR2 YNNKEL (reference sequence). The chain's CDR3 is CASSQTTSTTLTNEQFF. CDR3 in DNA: TGTGCCAGCAGCCAGACGACTTCCACAACACTGACCAATGAGCAGTTCTTC.

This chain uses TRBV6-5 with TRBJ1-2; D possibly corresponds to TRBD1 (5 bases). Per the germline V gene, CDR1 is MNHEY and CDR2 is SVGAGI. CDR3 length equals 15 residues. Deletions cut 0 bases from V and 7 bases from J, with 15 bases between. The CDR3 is CASSYSQGLYVGYTF. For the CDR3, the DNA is TGTGCCAGCAGTTACTCGCAGGGATTATATGTTGGCTACACCTTC.

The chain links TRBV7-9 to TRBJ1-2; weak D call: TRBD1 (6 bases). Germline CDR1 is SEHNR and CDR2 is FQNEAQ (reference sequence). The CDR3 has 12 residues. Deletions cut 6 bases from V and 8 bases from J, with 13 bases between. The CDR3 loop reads CASSLQGYGYTF. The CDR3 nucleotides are TGTGCCAGCAGTTTACAGGGTTACGGCTACACCTTC.

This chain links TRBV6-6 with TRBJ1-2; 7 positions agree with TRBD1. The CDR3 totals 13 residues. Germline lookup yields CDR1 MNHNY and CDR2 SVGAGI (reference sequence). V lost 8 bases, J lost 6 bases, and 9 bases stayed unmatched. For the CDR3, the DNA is TGTGCCAGCTCCCCAAACAGGGGTCATGGCTACACCTTC. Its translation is CASSPNRGHGYTF.

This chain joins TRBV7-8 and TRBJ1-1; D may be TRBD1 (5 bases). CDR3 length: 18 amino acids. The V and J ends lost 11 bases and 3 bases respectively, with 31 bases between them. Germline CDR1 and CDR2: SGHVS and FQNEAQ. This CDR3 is CASRGGASVRLIDTEAFF. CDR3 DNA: TGTGCCTCCCGCGGGGGAGCGAGTGTGCGCTTAATTGACACTGAAGCTTTCTTT.

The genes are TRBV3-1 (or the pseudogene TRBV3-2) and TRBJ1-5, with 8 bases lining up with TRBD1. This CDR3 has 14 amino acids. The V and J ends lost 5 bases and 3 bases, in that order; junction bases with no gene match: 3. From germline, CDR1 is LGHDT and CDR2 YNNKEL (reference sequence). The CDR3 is CASSSRGHNQPQHF. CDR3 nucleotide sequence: TGTGCCAGCAGCTCCAGGGGGCACAATCAGCCCCAGCATTTT.

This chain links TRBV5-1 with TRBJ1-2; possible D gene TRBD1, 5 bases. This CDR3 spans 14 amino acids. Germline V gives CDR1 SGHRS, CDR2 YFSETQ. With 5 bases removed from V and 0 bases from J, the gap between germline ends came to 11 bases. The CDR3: CASRPEGANYGYTF. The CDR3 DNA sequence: TGCGCCAGCAGGCCTGAAGGGGCTAACTATGGCTACACCTTC. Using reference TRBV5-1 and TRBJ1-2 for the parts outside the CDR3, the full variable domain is KAGVTQTPRYLIKTRGQQVTLSCSPISGHRSVSWYQQTPGQGLQFLFEYFSETQRNKGNFPGRFSGRQFSNSRSEMNVSTLELGDSALYLCASRPEGANYGYTFGSGTRLTVV.

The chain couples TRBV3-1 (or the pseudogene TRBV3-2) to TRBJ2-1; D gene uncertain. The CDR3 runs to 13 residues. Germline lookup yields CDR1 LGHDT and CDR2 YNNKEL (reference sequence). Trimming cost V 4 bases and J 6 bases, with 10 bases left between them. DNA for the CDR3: TGTGCCAGCAGCCGGAGTCAGTTCAATGAGCAGTTCTTC. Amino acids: CASSRSQFNEQFF.

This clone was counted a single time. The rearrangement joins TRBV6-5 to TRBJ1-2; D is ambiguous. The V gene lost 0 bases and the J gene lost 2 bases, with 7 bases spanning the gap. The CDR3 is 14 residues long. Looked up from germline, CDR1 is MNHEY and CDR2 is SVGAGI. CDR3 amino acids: CASSYSNGNYGYTF. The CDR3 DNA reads TGTGCCAGCAGTTACTCGAACGGGAACTATGGCTACACCTTC.

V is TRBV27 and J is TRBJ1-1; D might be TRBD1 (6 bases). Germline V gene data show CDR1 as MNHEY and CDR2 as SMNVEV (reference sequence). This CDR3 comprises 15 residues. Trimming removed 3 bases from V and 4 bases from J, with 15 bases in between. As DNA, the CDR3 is TGTGCCAGCAGTTTTTTCAGGGAAGGGGGCACTGAAGCTTTCTTT. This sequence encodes CASSFFREGGTEAFF.

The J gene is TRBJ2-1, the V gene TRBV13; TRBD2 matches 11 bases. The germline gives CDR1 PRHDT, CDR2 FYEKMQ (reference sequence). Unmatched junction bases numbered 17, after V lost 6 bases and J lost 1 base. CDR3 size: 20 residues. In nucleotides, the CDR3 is TGTGCCAGCAGTTTCTCCCAAGGGGCTAGCGGGGGGCTTTCCTACAATGAGCAGTTCTTC. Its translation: CASSFSQGASGGLSYNEQFF.

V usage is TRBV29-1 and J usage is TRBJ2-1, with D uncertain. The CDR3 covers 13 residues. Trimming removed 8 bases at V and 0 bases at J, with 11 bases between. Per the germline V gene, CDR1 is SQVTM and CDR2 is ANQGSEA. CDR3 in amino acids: CSLRRSSYNEQFF. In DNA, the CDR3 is TGCAGCCTAAGACGGAGCTCCTACAATGAGCAGTTCTTC.

The CDR3 nucleotides read TGTGCCAGCAGCCAAGATCGGGACAGTAATCAGCCCCAGCATTTT. Protein product: CASSQDRDSNQPQHF. J is TRBJ1-5 and V is TRBV3-1 (or the pseudogene TRBV3-2); 7 bases match TRBD1. The CDR3 runs 15 residues. Germline loops: CDR1 LGHDT, CDR2 YNNKEL (reference sequence). V gave up 0 bases and J gave up 4 bases; unmatched junction bases: 3.

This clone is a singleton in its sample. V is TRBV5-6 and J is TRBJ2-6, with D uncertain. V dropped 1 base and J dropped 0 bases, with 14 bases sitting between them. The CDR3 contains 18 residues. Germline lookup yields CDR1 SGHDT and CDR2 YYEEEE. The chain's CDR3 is CASSLIISSSSGANVLTF. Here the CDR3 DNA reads TGTGCCAGCAGCTTGATAATCTCCAGTTCCTCTGGGGCCAACGTCCTGACTTTC.

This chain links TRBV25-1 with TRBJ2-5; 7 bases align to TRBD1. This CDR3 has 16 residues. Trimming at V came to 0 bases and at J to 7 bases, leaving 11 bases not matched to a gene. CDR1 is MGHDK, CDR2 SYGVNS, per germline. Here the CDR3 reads CASSEYPGQRLGTQYF. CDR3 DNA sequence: TGTGCCAGCAGTGAATACCCGGGACAGCGGTTAGGGACCCAGTACTTC.

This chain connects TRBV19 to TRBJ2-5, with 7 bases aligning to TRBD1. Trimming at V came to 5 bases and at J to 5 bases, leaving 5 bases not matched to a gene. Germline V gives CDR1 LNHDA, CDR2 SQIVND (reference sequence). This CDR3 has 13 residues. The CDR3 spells CASSFKQGETQYF. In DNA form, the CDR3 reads TGTGCCAGTAGTTTTAAACAGGGGGAGACCCAGTACTTC.

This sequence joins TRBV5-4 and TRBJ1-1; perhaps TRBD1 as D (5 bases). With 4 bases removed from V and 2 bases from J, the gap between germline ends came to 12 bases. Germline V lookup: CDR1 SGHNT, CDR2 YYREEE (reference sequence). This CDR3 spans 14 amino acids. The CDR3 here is CASSPGGHNTEAFF. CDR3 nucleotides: TGTGCCAGCAGCCCGGGCGGACACAACACTGAAGCTTTCTTT.

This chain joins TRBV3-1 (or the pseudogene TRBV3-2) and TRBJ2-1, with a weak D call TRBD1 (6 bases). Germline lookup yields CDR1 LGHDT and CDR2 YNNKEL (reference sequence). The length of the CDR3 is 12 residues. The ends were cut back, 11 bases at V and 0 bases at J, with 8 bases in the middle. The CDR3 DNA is TGTGCCCAGGGGCCCTCCTACAATGAGCAGTTCTTC. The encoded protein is CAQGPSYNEQFF.

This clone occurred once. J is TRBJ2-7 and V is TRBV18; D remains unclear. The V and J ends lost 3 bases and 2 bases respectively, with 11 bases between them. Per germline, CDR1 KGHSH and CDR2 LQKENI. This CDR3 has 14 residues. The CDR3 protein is CASSPKDTTYEQYF. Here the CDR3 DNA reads TGTGCCAGCTCACCTAAAGACACGACCTACGAGCAGTACTTC.

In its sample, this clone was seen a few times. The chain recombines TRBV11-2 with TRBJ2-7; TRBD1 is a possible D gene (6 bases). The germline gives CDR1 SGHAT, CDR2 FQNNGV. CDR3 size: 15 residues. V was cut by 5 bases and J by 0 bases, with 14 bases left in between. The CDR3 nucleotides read TGTGCCAGCAGCCGCTGGGGGCTGAGCTCCTACGAGCAGTACTTC. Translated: CASSRWGLSSYEQYF.

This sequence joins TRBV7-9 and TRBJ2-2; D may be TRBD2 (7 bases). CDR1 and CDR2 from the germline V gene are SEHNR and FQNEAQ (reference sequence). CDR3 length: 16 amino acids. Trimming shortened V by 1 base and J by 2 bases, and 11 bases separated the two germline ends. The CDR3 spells CASSLVGGANTGELFF. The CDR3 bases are TGTGCCAGCAGCTTAGTTGGGGGGGCCAACACCGGGGAGCTGTTTTTT. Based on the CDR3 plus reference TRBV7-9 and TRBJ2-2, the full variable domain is DTGVSQNPRHKITKRGQNVTFRCDPISEHNRLYWYRQTLGQGPEFLTYFQNEAQLEKSRLLSDRFSAERPKGSFSTLEIQRTEQGDSAMYLCASSLVGGANTGELFFGEGSRLTVL.